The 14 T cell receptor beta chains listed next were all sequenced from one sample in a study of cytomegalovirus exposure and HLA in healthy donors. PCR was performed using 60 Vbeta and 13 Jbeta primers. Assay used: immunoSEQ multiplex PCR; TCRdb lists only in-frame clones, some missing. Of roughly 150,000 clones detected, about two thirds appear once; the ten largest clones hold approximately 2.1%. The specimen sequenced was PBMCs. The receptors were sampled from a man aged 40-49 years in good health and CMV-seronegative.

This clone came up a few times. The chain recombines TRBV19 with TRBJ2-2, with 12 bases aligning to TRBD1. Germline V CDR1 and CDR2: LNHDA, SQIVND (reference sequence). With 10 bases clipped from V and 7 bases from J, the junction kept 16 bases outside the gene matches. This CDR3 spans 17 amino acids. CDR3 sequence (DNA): TGTGCCATTAGGGGTGTAGGGGACAGGGGGCACAGCGGGGAGCTGTTTTTT. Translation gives CAIRGVGDRGHSGELFF.

The CDR3 loop reads CASSEGLAGGDEQYF. CDR3 nucleotides: TGTGCCAGCAGCGAAGGACTAGCGGGGGGTGACGAGCAGTACTTC. The J gene is TRBJ2-7, the V gene TRBV9, with 14 bases matching TRBD2. Germline lookup yields CDR1 SGDLS and CDR2 YYNGEE. Trimming at V came to 3 bases and at J to 5 bases, leaving 4 bases not matched to a gene. The CDR3 totals 15 residues.

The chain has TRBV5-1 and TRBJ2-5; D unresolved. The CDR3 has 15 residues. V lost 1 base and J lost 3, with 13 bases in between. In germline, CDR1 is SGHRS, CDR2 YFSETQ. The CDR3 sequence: CASSLLSPGEETQYF. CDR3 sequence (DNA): TGCGCCAGCAGCTTGTTATCCCCAGGCGAAGAGACCCAGTACTTC.

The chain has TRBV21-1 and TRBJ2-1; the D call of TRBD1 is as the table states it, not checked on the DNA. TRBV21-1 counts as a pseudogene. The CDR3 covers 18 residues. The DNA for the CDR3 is TGTGCCAGCAGCAAAAAGTTCCTACAGGGGGCGCTTTACAATGAGCAGTTCTTC. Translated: CASSKKFLQGALYNEQFF.

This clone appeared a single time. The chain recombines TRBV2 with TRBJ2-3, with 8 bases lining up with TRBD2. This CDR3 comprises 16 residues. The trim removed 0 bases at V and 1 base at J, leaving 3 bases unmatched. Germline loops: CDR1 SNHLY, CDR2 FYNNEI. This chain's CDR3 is CASSEASLAGTDTQYF. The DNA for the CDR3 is TGTGCCAGCAGTGAAGCGTCACTAGCGGGCACAGATACGCAGTATTTT. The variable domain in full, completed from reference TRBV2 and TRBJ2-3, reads EPEVTQTPSHQVTQMGQEVILRCVPISNHLYFYWYRQILGQKVEFLVSFYNNEISEKSEIFDDQFSVERPDGSNFTLKIRSTKLEDSAMYFCASSEASLAGTDTQYFGPGTRLTVL.

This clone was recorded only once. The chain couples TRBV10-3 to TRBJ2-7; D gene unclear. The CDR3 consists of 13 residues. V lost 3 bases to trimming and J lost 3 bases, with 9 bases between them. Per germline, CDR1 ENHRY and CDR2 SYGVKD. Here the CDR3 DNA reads TGTGCCATCAGTGATTATCGGAGCTACGAGCAGTACTTC. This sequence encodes CAISDYRSYEQYF.

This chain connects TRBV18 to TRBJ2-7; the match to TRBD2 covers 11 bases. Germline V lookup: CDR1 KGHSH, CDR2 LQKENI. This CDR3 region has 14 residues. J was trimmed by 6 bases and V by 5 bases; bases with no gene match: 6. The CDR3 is CASSSSGRPLEQYF. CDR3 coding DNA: TGTGCCAGCTCATCTAGCGGGAGGCCCCTCGAGCAGTACTTC.

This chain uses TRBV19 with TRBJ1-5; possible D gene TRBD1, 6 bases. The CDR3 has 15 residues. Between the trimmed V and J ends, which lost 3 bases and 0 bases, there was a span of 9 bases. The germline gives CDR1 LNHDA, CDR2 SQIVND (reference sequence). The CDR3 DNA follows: TGTGCCAGTAGTATGTCAGGGGATAGCAATCAGCCCCAGCATTTT. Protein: CASSMSGDSNQPQHF.

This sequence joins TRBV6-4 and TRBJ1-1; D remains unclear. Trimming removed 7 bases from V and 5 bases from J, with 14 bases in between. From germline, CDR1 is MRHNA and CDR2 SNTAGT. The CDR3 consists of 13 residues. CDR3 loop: CASTKEPGTEAFF. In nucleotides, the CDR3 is TGTGCCAGCACAAAAGAACCAGGAACTGAAGCTTTCTTT.

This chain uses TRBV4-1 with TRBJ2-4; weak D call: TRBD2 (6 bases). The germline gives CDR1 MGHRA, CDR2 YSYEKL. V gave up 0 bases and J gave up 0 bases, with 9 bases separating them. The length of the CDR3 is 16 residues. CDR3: CASSQDSGAAKNIQYF. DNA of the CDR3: TGCGCCAGCAGCCAAGATTCGGGAGCAGCCAAAAACATTCAGTACTTC.

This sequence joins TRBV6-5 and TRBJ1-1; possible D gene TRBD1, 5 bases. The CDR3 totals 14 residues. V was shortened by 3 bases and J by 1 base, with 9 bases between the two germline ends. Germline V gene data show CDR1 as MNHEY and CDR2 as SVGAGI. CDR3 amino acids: CASSYGAGNTEAFF. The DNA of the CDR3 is TGTGCCAGCAGTTATGGGGCTGGGAACACTGAAGCTTTCTTT.

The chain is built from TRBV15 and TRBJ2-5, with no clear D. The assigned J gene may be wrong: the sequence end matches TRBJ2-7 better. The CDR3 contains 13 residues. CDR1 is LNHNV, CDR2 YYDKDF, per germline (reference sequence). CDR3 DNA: TGTGCCACCAGCAGAGAGGTTCTTTACGAGCAGTACTTC. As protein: CATSREVLYEQYF.

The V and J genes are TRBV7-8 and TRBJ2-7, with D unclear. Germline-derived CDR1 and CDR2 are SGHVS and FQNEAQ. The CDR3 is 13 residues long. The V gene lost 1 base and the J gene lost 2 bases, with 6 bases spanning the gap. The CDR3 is CASSLVQAYEQYF. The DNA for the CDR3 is TGTGCCAGCAGCTTAGTGCAGGCCTACGAGCAGTACTTC. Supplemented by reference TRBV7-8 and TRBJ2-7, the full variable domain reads GAGVSQSPRYKVAKRGQDVALRCDPISGHVSLFWYQQALGQGPEFLTYFQNEAQLDKSGLPSDRFFAERPEGSVSTLKIQRTQQEDSAVYLCASSLVQAYEQYFGPGTRLTVT.

Here the CDR3 reads CASSESSGAGNTIYF. In DNA form, the CDR3 reads TGTGCCAGCAGTGAATCATCAGGCGCGGGAAACACCATATATTTT. The rearrangement links TRBV6-1 to TRBJ1-3; D not certain. In germline, CDR1 is MNHNS, CDR2 SASEGT. The CDR3 is 15 amino acids. Trimming shortened V by 2 bases and J by 4 bases, and 12 bases separated the two germline ends.